The following is a T cell receptor (beta chain) sequence with its context. The antigen is undetermined. The data are from a study of cytomegalovirus exposure and HLA in healthy donors. Study-wide results and caveats: Among immune exposure information, only CMV serostatus was available. There were some public TCRs occurring in many donors, but most TCR sequences were rare.

PCR involved 60 Vbeta and 13 Jbeta primers. The table came from immunoSEQ multiplex PCR; TCRdb's copy has only in-frame clones and leaves some out. This table has around 150,000 clones, approximately 71% appearing once. Per the germline V gene, CDR1 is LNHDA and CDR2 is SQIVND (reference sequence). With V trimmed by 3 bases and J by 2 bases, 2 bases remained unmatched. CDR3 size: 16 residues. The rearrangement joins TRBV19 to TRBJ2-1; 12 bases agree with TRBD2. Sequencing was carried out using PBMCs. This TCR was sampled from a man aged 18 to 29 in good health and CMV-seropositive. The CDR3 is CASSISSGRAYNEQFF. CDR3 DNA sequence: TGTGCCAGTAGTATCTCTAGCGGGAGGGCCTACAATGAGCAGTTCTTC.